This record covers a single TCR beta chain. This specimen belongs to a study of blood T cell repertoires in COVID-19. Across the whole study: The United States, Italy and Spain were the sources of the acute and convalescent COVID-19 samples. Nucleic acid was either cDNA or gDNA, and it came from T cells, B-cell-depleted T cells, or PBMCs.

Clones were sequenced by immunoSEQ multiplex PCR, and TCRdb holds only the in-frame ones, with some missing. The data show about 150,000 clones, 85% to 90% seen once. This CDR3 has 14 amino acids. Germline CDR1 SGHDN, CDR2 FVKESK. Trimming took 1 base from V and 7 from J, leaving 13 bases between them. Sequencing was carried out using peripheral blood. The receptor was isolated from a woman aged 40-49 years with acute or convalescent COVID-19. The rearrangement links TRBV14 to TRBJ1-1; TRBD1 might be the D (6 bases). For the CDR3, the DNA is TGTGCCAGCAGCCAAGCGGGACACCTAGGTGAAGCTTTCTTT. This encodes CASSQAGHLGEAFF. The full variable domain, in which reference TRBV14 and TRBJ1-1 provide the parts outside the CDR3, is EAGVTQFPSHSVIEKGQTVTLRCDPISGHDNLYWYRRVMGKEIKFLLHFVKESKQDESGMPNNRFLAERTGGTYSTLKVQPAELEDSGVYFCASSQAGHLGEAFFGQGTRLTVV.